Following are 20 T cell receptor beta chains from one sample sequenced in a study of early T cells in non-severe SARS-CoV-2 infection (TCRdb year 2021). The method was 5' RACE. Sequenced using a NextSeq 500. TCRdb took the public reads, trimmed them with fastp at Q25, ran MiXCR for clone calling and kept in-frame beta chains. Rows merge per CDR3 protein into single entries with the most common DNA and genes. The sample table records tens of thousands of distinct CDR3 sequences; approximately 6% of these occur just once. The top ten clonotypes cover around 7.6% of the sample. Material: whole blood. These receptors came from an adult who was a healthcare worker with PCR-confirmed SARS-CoV-2 infection or an uninfected control (not recorded which).

This clonotype showed up many times. The V gene is TRBV7-8, the J gene TRBJ1-2; D remains ambiguous. Germline lookup yields CDR1 SGHVS and CDR2 FQNEAQ. This CDR3 is built from 18 residues. With 2 bases removed from V and 1 base from J, the gap between germline ends came to 20 bases. This CDR3 reads CASSLNRLPSILNYGYTF. CDR3 DNA: TGTGCCAGCAGCTTAAACCGACTACCCTCTATCCTTAACTATGGCTACACCTTC.

The chain has TRBV11-3 and TRBJ2-1; D may be TRBD1 (7 bases). The CDR3 is 19 amino acids. Trimming took 5 bases from V and 0 from J, leaving 23 bases between them. Per the germline V gene, CDR1 is SGHNT and CDR2 is YENEEA. CDR3 coding DNA: TGTGCCAGCAGCGTAAGCTGGAGGGACAGACAATTCTCCTACAATGAGCAGTTCTTC. It is translated as CASSVSWRDRQFSYNEQFF.

This clonotype is categorized as medium-sized (0.01 to 0.1%). This chain joins TRBV6-5 and TRBJ1-2; 8 bases map to TRBD1. Per germline, CDR1 MNHEY and CDR2 SVGAGI. The V segment lost 1 base and the J segment 4 bases; nucleotides outside the gene matches: 20. CDR3 size: 20 residues. CDR3 DNA: TGTGCCAGCAGTTACTTCCGGGCCAGGGGGCAACAGAGCGGTGGCTATGGCTACACCTTC. Its protein is CASSYFRARGQQSGGYGYTF.

In its sample, this clonotype was seen a few times. The chain joins TRBV20-1 to TRBJ2-2; TRBD1 matches at 10 bases. The CDR3 spans 15 residues. V gave up 4 bases and J gave up 4 bases; unmatched junction bases: 6. CDR1 is DFQATT, CDR2 SNEGSKA, per germline (reference sequence). The CDR3 coding sequence is TGCAGTGCTATTGACAGGGGGCGAGGCACCGGGGAGCTGTTTTTT. Amino acid sequence: CSAIDRGRGTGELFF.

This clonotype was recorded at least ten times. The V and J genes are TRBV10-3 and TRBJ2-3; TRBD2 aligns across 10 bases. Germline CDR1 is ENHRY and CDR2 is SYGVKD. This CDR3 is built from 16 residues. V shed 0 bases, J shed 6 bases, and the junction held 6 bases outside the gene matches. The CDR3 loop reads CAISESASGSSDTQYF. Here the CDR3 DNA reads TGTGCCATCAGTGAGTCGGCTAGCGGGAGTTCTGATACGCAGTATTTT.

The rearrangement links TRBV6-5 to TRBJ2-5; a possible D gene is TRBD2 (5 bases). Between the trimmed V and J ends, which lost 6 bases and 5 bases, there was a span of 16 bases. The CDR3 loop spans 14 amino acids. Germline V gene sequence: CDR1 MNHEY, CDR2 SVGAGI. The CDR3 nucleotides are TGTGCCAGCAGCGTGCGGGCGCTACTGGAGACCCAGTACTTC. This translates into CASSVRALLETQYF.

This clonotype showed up many times. This rearrangement joins TRBV10-3 to TRBJ1-2; D is unclear. Germline V CDR1 and CDR2: ENHRY, SYGVKD. This CDR3 contains 15 residues. Between the trimmed V and J ends, which lost 7 bases and 4 bases, there was a span of 19 bases. CDR3: CAINHEALGAYGYTF. The CDR3, as DNA: TGTGCCATCAATCATGAGGCCCTAGGAGCCTATGGCTACACCTTC.

This clonotype was detected only a few times. This chain uses TRBV7-6 with TRBJ2-5; 9 bases are a match to TRBD2. Looked up from germline, CDR1 is SGHVS and CDR2 is FNYEAQ. V gave up 5 bases and J gave up 3 bases; unmatched junction bases: 4. This CDR3 contains 14 residues. The CDR3 nucleotides are TGTGCCAGCAGCCGAGGGACTAGCAAAGAGACCCAGTACTTC. This translates into CASSRGTSKETQYF.

This clonotype was observed many times. V gene TRBV18 combines with J gene TRBJ2-1, with a weak D call TRBD2 (5 bases). This CDR3 spans 15 amino acids. CDR1 is KGHSH, CDR2 LQKENI, per germline. V shed 0 bases and J shed 6 bases, with 12 bases lying between them. CDR3 sequence reads: CASSPPISRGNEQFF. CDR3 nucleotides: TGTGCCAGCTCACCACCAATATCCCGGGGCAATGAGCAGTTCTTC.

This clonotype has ten or more counts. The rearrangement uses TRBV20-1 and TRBJ2-5; possible D gene TRBD2, 6 bases. The CDR3 runs to 15 residues. From germline, CDR1 is DFQATT and CDR2 SNEGSKA (reference sequence). V shed 2 bases and J shed 5 bases, with 18 bases lying between them. In nucleotides, the CDR3 is TGCAGTGCTAGATCCTATCTAGCGTTCGAGGAGACCCAGTACTTC. Protein product: CSARSYLAFEETQYF.

This clonotype was recorded at least ten times. This sequence joins TRBV29-1 and TRBJ1-5; a weak D match, TRBD1 (5 bases). The CDR3 length is 13 residues. CDR1 is SQVTM, CDR2 ANQGSEA, per germline. With 4 bases removed from V and 6 bases from J, the gap between germline ends came to 13 bases. The CDR3 DNA reads TGCAGCGTTGTGGTCTCGGGGGGTCAGCCCCAGCATTTT. It yields the protein CSVVVSGGQPQHF. The variable domain in full, completed from reference TRBV29-1 and TRBJ1-5, reads SAVISQKPSRDICQRGTSLTIQCQVDSQVTMMFWYRQQPGQSLTLIATANQGSEATYESGFVIDKFPISRPNLTFSTLTVSNMSPEDSSIYLCSVVVSGGQPQHFGDGTRLSIL.

This clonotype appeared many times. This chain uses TRBV27 with TRBJ2-3; no definite D call. V dropped 7 bases and J dropped 0 bases, with 8 bases sitting between them. Germline V gene data show CDR1 as MNHEY and CDR2 as SMNVEV (reference sequence). The CDR3 sequence is 13 residues long. The CDR3 spells CASTTSSTDTQYF. CDR3 nucleotides: TGTGCCAGCACAACCTCTAGCACAGATACGCAGTATTTT.

This clonotype was detected ten times or more. This chain connects TRBV7-6 to TRBJ2-1, with a possible D match to TRBD1 (6 bases). This CDR3 is built from 14 residues. Germline V gene lookup returns CDR1 SGHVS and CDR2 FNYEAQ. Trimming stripped 8 bases from V and 3 bases from J, with 14 bases between. The CDR3 region is CASSPTGYYNEQFF. Written as DNA, the CDR3 is TGTGCCAGCTCCCCGACAGGTTACTACAATGAGCAGTTCTTC.

There are many counts of this clonotype. V usage is TRBV28 and J usage is TRBJ1-2; TRBD1 might be the D (6 bases). The CDR3 loop spans 13 amino acids. Per the germline V gene, CDR1 is MDHEN and CDR2 is SYDVKM. V was pared by 9 bases and J by 4 bases, with 15 bases between. Here the CDR3 reads CARRNRDTYGYTF. The CDR3 DNA reads as TGTGCCAGACGCAACCGGGACACCTATGGCTACACCTTC.

This clonotype was detected a few times. CDR3 DNA sequence: TGTGCCTGGAGTGGAGCCGTTGAGCAGTTCTTC. It translates to CAWSGAVEQFF. V usage is TRBV30 and J usage is TRBJ2-1; D is ambiguous. Trimming pared 1 base from V and 9 bases from J, leaving 7 bases between. CDR3 size: 11 residues. The germline V gene encodes CDR1 GTSNPN and CDR2 SVGIG (reference sequence).

At least ten counts were recorded for this clonotype. The chain recombines TRBV4-1 with TRBJ2-5; no definite D call. The CDR3 sequence is 14 residues long. With 0 bases removed from V and 5 bases from J, the gap between germline ends came to 10 bases. Germline V gene lookup returns CDR1 MGHRA and CDR2 YSYEKL. DNA of the CDR3: TGCGCCAGCAGCCAAGATGAGTTGCGGGAGACCCAGTACTTC. Its protein product is CASSQDELRETQYF.

This clonotype was seen a few times. The rearrangement links TRBV5-5 to TRBJ2-7; D not certain. Trimming removed 1 base from V and 6 bases from J, with 8 bases in between. This CDR3 has 12 residues. CDR1 and CDR2 (germline): SGHKS, YYEKEE (reference sequence). The CDR3: CASSLTLLEQYF. CDR3 nucleotides: TGTGCCAGCAGCTTGACTCTCCTCGAGCAGTACTTC.

This clonotype was recorded at least ten times. The V call is TRBV30, the J call TRBJ1-5; D unresolved. Between the trimmed V and J ends, which lost 1 base and 1 base, there was a span of 2 bases. The germline CDR1 and CDR2 sequences are GTSNPN and SVGIG (reference sequence). The CDR3 has 12 residues. CDR3 sequence: CAWSDSNQPQHF. The CDR3 DNA sequence: TGTGCCTGGAGTGACAGCAATCAGCCCCAGCATTTT.

The chain recombines TRBV7-2 with TRBJ1-5; possibly TRBD1 for D (6 bases). This CDR3 region has 15 residues. Germline CDR1 SGHTA, CDR2 FQGNSA. Trimming took 2 bases from V and 2 from J, leaving 10 bases between them. CDR3 protein: CASSLKGGGNQPQHF. CDR3 bases: TGTGCCAGCAGCTTAAAAGGGGGAGGCAATCAGCCCCAGCATTTT.

This clonotype was observed many times. The V and J genes are TRBV7-2 and TRBJ2-5; D possibly matches TRBD1 or TRBD2 (6 bases each). V was trimmed by 8 bases and J by 9 bases, leaving 13 bases between them. This CDR3 has 11 residues. The germline CDR1 and CDR2 sequences are SGHTA and FQGNSA. CDR3: CASPKRGAQYF. The DNA of the CDR3 is TGTGCCAGCCCTAAGAGGGGGGCCCAGTACTTC.